Listed below are T cell receptor beta chains from one sample, sequenced in a study of T-cell reconstitution after alpha-beta-depleted transplantation in children. One entry per CDR3 protein results from TCRdb running MiXCR on the PCR reads. The sample lists a few hundred thousand distinct CDR3 sequences; about a quarter were seen once. The specimen was PBMCs, collected before TCRalphabeta/CD19-depleted stem cell transplant. The receptor set was obtained from a boy under two years old with Wiskott-Aldrich syndrome, due to receive a stem cell transplant. Both conserved end residues are part of each CDR3. The D gene is left open where the match is weak. Rows give clone size only sometimes, using once, few, many, or a class for an expanded clone.

v_call	clone_size	j_call	d_call	cdr3_aa	cdr3_nt
TRBV20-1	.	TRBJ2-1	.	CSAQPAYNEQFF	TGCAGTGCCCAACCTGCCTACAATGAGCAGTTCTTC
TRBV12-2	.	TRBJ1-1	.	CASRFSGQNTEAFF	TGTGCAAGTCGCTTCTCAGGTCAGAACACTGAAGCTTTCTTT
TRBV11-2	.	TRBJ2-2	TRBD2	CASSRGRVVAGVYSGTGELFF	TGTGCCAGCAGCCGGGGGAGGGTGGTAGCGGGAGTTTATTCGGGCACCGGGGAGCTGTTTTTT
TRBV19	.	TRBJ2-1	TRBD2	CASSILTSGLGIEQFF	TGTGCCAGTAGTATATTAACTAGCGGACTTGGGATTGAGCAGTTCTTC
TRBV6-6	few	TRBJ2-1	.	CASANIYEQFF	TGTGCCAGCGCAAATATCTATGAGCAGTTCTTC
TRBV5-1	.	TRBJ2-1	TRBD2	CASSPPGLAGINEQFF	TGCGCCAGCAGCCCCCCGGGACTAGCGGGAATCAATGAGCAGTTCTTC
TRBV5-1	.	TRBJ1-1	.	CASSPRPAGGSTEAFF	TGCGCCAGCAGCCCCCGGCCCGCGGGCGGGAGCACTGAAGCTTTCTTT
TRBV12-3/TRBV12-4	many	TRBJ2-1	.	CASSLTGEQFF	TGTGCCAGCAGCTTAACTGGTGAGCAGTTCTTC
TRBV12-3/TRBV12-4	few	TRBJ2-7	.	CASSPVRGHYEQYF	TGTGCCAGCAGTCCCGTGAGGGGACACTACGAGCAGTACTTC
TRBV24-1	.	TRBJ2-3	.	CATRPDSTDTQYF	TGTGCCACCAGGCCGGACAGCACAGATACGCAGTATTTT
TRBV29-1	many	TRBJ1-2	TRBD1	CSVSRGTGGNYGYTF	TGCAGCGTCAGCCGGGGGACAGGGGGAAACTATGGCTACACCTTC
TRBV7-2	.	TRBJ2-1	.	CASSSRPSGFYNEQFF	TGTGCCAGCAGCTCTCGCCCCAGTGGTTTCTACAATGAGCAGTTCTTC
TRBV5-1	once	TRBJ1-4	.	CASSFWEQGESEKLFF	TGCGCCAGCAGCTTCTGGGAACAGGGTGAGAGTGAAAAACTGTTTTTT
TRBV15	few	TRBJ2-1	TRBD2	CATSTRLGGSRNEQFF	TGTGCCACCAGCACCAGATTAGGCGGGAGTAGGAATGAGCAGTTCTTC
TRBV5-1	.	TRBJ2-7	TRBD2	CASSPLGLAGLYEQYF	TGCGCCAGCAGCCCTCTAGGACTAGCGGGGCTATACGAGCAGTACTTC
TRBV6-1	few	TRBJ1-4	TRBD1	CASSPLGQGEKLFF	TGTGCCAGCAGTCCTCTGGGACAGGGGGAAAAACTGTTTTTT
TRBV6-5	few	TRBJ2-1	.	CASSYAWAGTNEQFF	TGTGCCAGCAGTTATGCTTGGGCAGGAACTAATGAGCAGTTCTTC
TRBV10-3	.	TRBJ1-1	.	CAISGGRSVTEAFF	TGTGCCATCAGTGGAGGACGAAGTGTCACTGAAGCTTTCTTT
TRBV2	few	TRBJ1-2	.	CASSEIAGAYGYTF	TGTGCCAGCAGTGAAATCGCAGGGGCGTATGGCTACACCTTC
TRBV12-3/TRBV12-4	few	TRBJ1-2	.	CASSLYGIGQFYGYTF	TGTGCCAGCAGTTTATACGGGATCGGACAGTTCTATGGCTACACCTTC
TRBV15	few	TRBJ1-2	TRBD1	CATSRGTGPNQGYTF	TGTGCCACCAGCAGAGGGACAGGGCCCAATCAAGGCTACACCTTC
TRBV29-1	.	TRBJ2-1	.	CSVVGGRPYNEQFF	TGCAGCGTTGTCGGGGGAAGGCCCTACAATGAGCAGTTCTTC
TRBV12-5	.	TRBJ2-7	.	CASGSHGGSYEQYF	TGTGCTAGTGGCTCCCATGGGGGTTCCTACGAGCAGTACTTC
TRBV20-1	.	TRBJ2-1	.	CSAGRQRSSYNEQFF	TGCAGTGCTGGAAGACAGCGAAGCTCCTACAATGAGCAGTTCTTC
TRBV20-1	few	TRBJ2-3	.	CSATLNSGQYF	TGCAGTGCTACACTCAATTCGGGGCAGTATTTT
TRBV10-3	.	TRBJ1-2	.	CAISEKGVNYGYTF	TGTGCCATCAGTGAGAAGGGGGTTAACTATGGCTACACCTTC
TRBV4-1	few	TRBJ2-5	.	CASSRGGQGLETQYF	TGCGCCAGCAGCCGGGGAGGGCAGGGGCTGGAGACCCAGTACTTC
TRBV6-1	few	TRBJ2-5	.	CASNRGGEGEETQYF	TGTGCCAGCAATAGGGGCGGGGAGGGGGAAGAGACCCAGTACTTC
TRBV15	few	TRBJ2-2	TRBD2	CATSRGTSGSWGELFF	TGTGCCACCAGCAGAGGGACTAGCGGGAGTTGGGGGGAGCTGTTTTTT
TRBV20-1	few	TRBJ1-1	.	CSASRRQNTEAFF	TGCAGTGCTAGTAGGCGGCAGAACACTGAAGCTTTCTTT
TRBV28	.	TRBJ2-2	.	CASIDREEAGELFF	TGTGCCAGCATCGACAGGGAGGAAGCCGGGGAGCTGTTTTTT
TRBV28	few	TRBJ2-1	.	CASSSSDGYNEQFF	TGTGCCAGCAGTTCGTCGGACGGGTACAATGAGCAGTTCTTC
TRBV25-1	few	TRBJ2-3	.	CASSPRGGQPTDTQYF	TGTGCCAGCAGCCCCCGGGGGGGACAGCCCACAGATACGCAGTATTTT
TRBV28	.	TRBJ2-7	.	CASRTKGTSYEQYF	TGTGCCAGCAGGACCAAAGGGACGTCCTACGAGCAGTACTTC
TRBV29-1	.	TRBJ1-2	TRBD1	CSDVQGSYGYTF	TGCAGCGACGTACAGGGGTCGTATGGCTACACCTTC
TRBV5-6	.	TRBJ2-7	.	CASSPSVTYEQYF	TGTGCCAGCAGCCCGAGCGTAACCTACGAGCAGTACTTC
TRBV20-1	.	TRBJ1-5	TRBD1	CSATTGVASNQPQHF	TGCAGTGCAACGACAGGGGTGGCGAGCAATCAGCCCCAGCATTTT
TRBV6-1	.	TRBJ2-7	TRBD1	CASSAGGWSSYEQYF	TGTGCCAGCAGTGCAGGGGGTTGGAGCTCCTACGAGCAGTACTTC
TRBV4-1	few	TRBJ1-4	.	CASSQARVGEKLFF	TGCGCCAGCAGCCAAGCCAGAGTAGGAGAAAAACTGTTTTTT
TRBV5-1	once	TRBJ2-1	.	CASSPDPYFVAAGIANYYNEQFF	TGCGCCAGCAGCCCCGACCCCTACTTTGTAGCGGCCGGAATAGCGAACTACTACAATGAGCAGTTCTTC
TRBV12-3/TRBV12-4	many	TRBJ2-4	TRBD1	CASSGQGRGNIQYF	TGTGCCAGCAGTGGACAGGGACGGGGTAACATTCAGTACTTC
TRBV6-1	few	TRBJ2-2	.	CASASRVNTGELFF	TGTGCCAGCGCATCGCGGGTCAACACCGGGGAGCTGTTTTTT
TRBV5-1	few	TRBJ2-2	TRBD2	CASSLNGRYTGELFF	TGCGCCAGCAGCTTAAACGGGAGGTACACCGGGGAGCTGTTTTTT
TRBV20-1	few	TRBJ2-3	TRBD1	CSRDRATDTQYF	TGCAGTAGGGACAGGGCCACAGATACGCAGTATTTT
TRBV30	.	TRBJ2-2	.	CAWRGIFGELFF	TGTGCCTGGCGTGGGATCTTCGGGGAGCTGTTTTTC
TRBV28	.	TRBJ2-7	TRBD2	CASSSLAAGSYEQYF	TGTGCCAGCAGTTCCCTAGCGGCCGGTTCCTACGAGCAGTACTTC
TRBV12-3/TRBV12-4	few	TRBJ1-1	.	CASSLWEEGTEAFF	TGTGCCAGCAGTTTATGGGAAGAGGGCACTGAAGCTTTCTTT
TRBV27	few	TRBJ1-2	TRBD1	CASSPQGALYGYTF	TGTGCCAGCAGCCCGCAGGGGGCTCTCTATGGCTACACCTTC
TRBV7-9	.	TRBJ2-1	.	CASSPIRESNEQFF	TGTGCCAGCAGTCCCATCAGAGAGAGCAATGAGCAGTTCTTC
TRBV2	few	TRBJ2-7	TRBD2	CASREGTSGTLYEQYF	TGTGCCAGCAGGGAGGGGACTAGCGGCACACTATACGAGCAGTACTTC
TRBV28	.	TRBJ2-1	.	CASSPLLFNEQFF	TGTGCCAGCAGTCCCCTCCTTTTCAATGAGCAGTTCTTC
TRBV19	.	TRBJ2-5	.	CASSIGRRATQYF	TGTGCCAGTAGTATAGGTCGCAGGGCGACCCAGTACTTC
TRBV5-5	few	TRBJ2-1	.	CASSLYGEQFF	TGTGCCAGCAGCTTGTACGGAGAGCAGTTCTTC